The present entry profiles one TCR beta chain with its context. Its specificity is unknown. This entry is derived from a study of cytomegalovirus exposure and HLA in healthy donors. Broader study findings: Several V segments, TRBV6-2 and TRBV6-3 among them, could not be told apart and were dropped.

The PCR ran on 60 Vbeta and 13 Jbeta primers. Only in-frame clones appear in the TCRdb table, and some are missing; sequencing was by immunoSEQ multiplex PCR. Of some 150,000 clones listed, roughly 76% are singletons. Germline lookup yields CDR1 KGHSH and CDR2 LQKENI. Trimming took off 6 bases at V and 1 base at J, with 9 bases between the two ends. The CDR3 has 14 amino acids. Source material: PBMCs. The receptor's source is a woman aged 18-30 years in good health and CMV-seropositive. The chain links TRBV18 to TRBJ1-4; perhaps TRBD1 as D (6 bases). CDR3 loop: CASSPDRTNEKLFF. The CDR3 DNA is TGTGCCAGCTCTCCGGACAGAACTAATGAAAAACTGTTTTTT.